This T cell receptor beta chain originates from a study of tissue T cells after allogeneic stem cell transplantation. V lost 5 bases and J lost 3; bases outside the gene matches: 4. Germline V gene lookup returns CDR1 MNHDT and CDR2 YYDKIL. This CDR3 is 14 amino acids long. Only in-frame clones appear in the TCRdb table, and some are missing; sequencing was by immunoSEQ multiplex PCR. The sample gives about 8,700 clones, 35% to 50% of which show up once; approximately 1.5% is in the top ten. With regard to this clone: These gene names are mouse names. Coverage ceases 1 residue before the CDR3 finishes, and the germline J gene fills in the end.

Time point denoted: mouse harvest day 7 after allogeneic transplant. Each mouse received 10^7 T-cell-depleted marrow cells plus 10^6 splenic CD5+ T cells by tail vein. V gene TRBV17 combines with J gene TRBJ2-4; 8 bases fit TRBD2. The receptor was isolated from a female BALB/c mouse given C57BL/6 T cells with graft-versus-host disease after an allogeneic hematopoietic cell transplant. The sample taken for sequencing was skin. The CDR3 sequence: CASSVGGAQNTLYF. CDR3 DNA (partial): TGTGCTAGCAGTGTGGGGGGGGCCCAAAACACCTTGTAC.